Included here is one TCR beta chain sequence, with context. The CDR3 covers 16 residues. V shed 2 bases, J shed 6 bases, and the junction held 6 bases outside the gene matches. CDR1 is SGHTS, CDR2 YDEGEE, per germline. Treatment reported: randomized to nivolumab then ipilimumab (arm A) or the reverse (arm B). PBMC sorting kept live CD3+CD8+ cells without CD19 or CD56. These data come from a study of sequential checkpoint blockade in melanoma. Turning to the study itself: Patients were randomized 1:1 to nivolumab-then-ipilimumab or ipilimumab-then-nivolumab first-line.

Using immunoSEQ multiplex PCR, the repertoire was profiled, and TCRdb retains in-frame clones only, with some absent. The sample has 18,000 or so clones; 55% to 80% are singletons. The receptor comes from a human donor with melanoma. This rearrangement joins TRBV5-8 to TRBJ1-5, with 12 bases matching TRBD1. The starting material was CD8+ T cells sorted from blood (inferred from file names), obtained from a patient given nivolumab and ipilimumab in sequence. The CDR3 DNA follows: TGTGCCAGCAGCTTCTCCGGGACAGGGGGCTTTCAGCCCCAGCATTTT. Translating gives CASSFSGTGGFQPQHF.